Detailed here is one TCR beta chain. Its specificity is not known. This entry is derived from a study of shared clonotypes between healthy human individuals. Regarding the study as a whole: Although depth was large, rarefaction showed that sequencing of the sorted subsets was incomplete.

An assay was performed, and its level was deep. The material for each subset, its genomic DNA, was split evenly across several immunoSEQ plates. Only in-frame clones appear in the TCRdb table, and some are missing; sequencing was by immunoSEQ multiplex PCR. The sample gives more than 2,000,000 clones, 90% to 95% of which show up once; 0.11% to 0.15% is in the top ten. Division of CD4+ cells produced a CD45RA+ naive subset and a CD45RA-negative memory subset. Trimming removed 10 bases at V and 4 bases at J, with 13 bases between. The CDR3 length is 13 residues. CDR1 is ENHRY, CDR2 SYGVKD, per germline.

The receptor was derived from a young man in good health. Sequenced sample: naive CD4+ T cells sorted from blood. As for subset: CD45RA+ positively selected. The rearrangement links TRBV10-3 to TRBJ2-2; no clear D gene. CDR3 amino acids: CATEGKGTGELFF. The CDR3 bases are TGTGCCACCGAAGGAAAGGGCACCGGGGAGCTGTTTTTT.